This entry concerns a single TCR beta chain. Amplified regions were TCR beta CDR3 sequences from RNA transcripts. A first-round RT-PCR of the TCR CDR3 used the HTBI primer set. TCRdb reprocessed the multiplex PCR reads with MiXCR, giving one entry per CDR3 protein. The data contain 300,000 to 400,000 distinct CDR3 sequences, roughly 21% of them singletons. The sample belongs to a study of T cells in Graves' hyperthyroidism and ophthalmopathy. For the study at large: It was at initial diagnosis, before any treatment, that peripheral blood was collected.

Germline V gene sequence: CDR1 SNHLY, CDR2 FYNNEI. The junction had 21 bases not matched to a gene; V was cut back by 5 bases and J by 4 bases. CDR3 length: 19 residues. Graves' hyperthyroidism was deemed stable given no ophthalmopathy progression within 18 months. Patients aged 18 to 65 had newly diagnosed hyperthyroidism of under 2 months' duration. Sequenced material: blood. The clonotype was recovered from a woman aged 45-65 years with Graves' hyperthyroidism. The rearrangement joins TRBV2 to TRBJ2-7, with 9 bases lining up with TRBD1. The CDR3 bases are TGTGCCAGCAGTCGGACAGGGGAAAACACCGGGGAGCTGTTTTACGAGCAGTACTTC. This sequence encodes CASSRTGENTGELFYEQYF.